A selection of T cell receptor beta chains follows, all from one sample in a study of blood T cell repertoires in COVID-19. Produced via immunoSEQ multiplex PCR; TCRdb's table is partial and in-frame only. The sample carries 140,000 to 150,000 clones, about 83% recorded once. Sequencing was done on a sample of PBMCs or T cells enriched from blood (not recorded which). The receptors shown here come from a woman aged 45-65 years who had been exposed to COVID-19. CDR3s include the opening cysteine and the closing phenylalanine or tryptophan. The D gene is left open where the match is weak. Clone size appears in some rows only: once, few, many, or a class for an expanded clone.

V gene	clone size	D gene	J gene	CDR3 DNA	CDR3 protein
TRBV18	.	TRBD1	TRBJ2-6	TGTGCCAGCTCACCACCGGGACAGGGGTCTGGGGCCAACGTCCTGACTTTC	CASSPPGQGSGANVLTF
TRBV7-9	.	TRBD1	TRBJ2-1	TGTGCCAGCTCCCTCGACAGGGGGAAAGATGAGCAGTTCTTC	CASSLDRGKDEQFF
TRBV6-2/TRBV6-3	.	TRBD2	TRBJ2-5	TGTGCCAGCAGTTACACCCCCACCGGCGGGAGGCCCACCGGGACCCAGTACTTC	CASSYTPTGGRPTGTQYF
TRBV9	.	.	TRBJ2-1	TGTGCCAGCAGCGTAGCTAATAGCGTGGGGAATGAGCAGTTCTTC	CASSVANSVGNEQFF
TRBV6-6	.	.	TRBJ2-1	TGTGCCAGCACCAAAGCGGGCAGCAGCAATGAGCAGTTCTTC	CASTKAGSSNEQFF
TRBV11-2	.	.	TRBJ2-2	TGTGCCAGCAGATCCATACGGGGGACCAACACCGGGGAGCTGTTTTTT	CASRSIRGTNTGELFF
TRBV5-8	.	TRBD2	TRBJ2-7	TGTGCCAGCAGGATAGCGGGAGGGCCGTACGAGCAGTACTTC	CASRIAGGPYEQYF
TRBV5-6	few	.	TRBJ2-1	TGTGCCAGCAGCGCGCCTCACTCCCATGAGCAGTTCTTC	CASSAPHSHEQFF
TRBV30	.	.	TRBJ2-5	TGTGCCTGGAGTGCAAAAGAGACCCAGTACTTC	CAWSAKETQYF
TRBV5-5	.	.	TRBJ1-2	TGTGCCAGCAGCTCCCCGGGAAGTTCTAACTATGGCTACACCTTC	CASSSPGSSNYGYTF
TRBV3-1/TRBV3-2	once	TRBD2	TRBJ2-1	TGTGCCAGCAGCCAAGATTGGCGGGAGGCTGATGAGCAGTTCTTC	CASSQDWREADEQFF
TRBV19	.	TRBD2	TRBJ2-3	TGTGCCAGTAGTCCGGGGACTAAATCAGCGCAGTATTTT	CASSPGTKSAQYF
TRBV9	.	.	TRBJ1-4	TGTGCCAGCAGCGGATCTTTCACGCCGGGAGAAAAACTGTTTTTT	CASSGSFTPGEKLFF
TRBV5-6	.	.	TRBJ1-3	TGTGCCAGCAGCTTGGTGTTCCAGGGTCGAAACACCATATATTTT	CASSLVFQGRNTIYF
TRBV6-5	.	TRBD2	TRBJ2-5	TGTGCCAGCAAGCTAGCGGGGGCGGAGACCCAGTACTTC	CASKLAGAETQYF
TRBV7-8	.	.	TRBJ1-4	TGTGCCAGCAGCCCCCCGGGGGGAACTAATGAAAAACTGTTTTTT	CASSPPGGTNEKLFF
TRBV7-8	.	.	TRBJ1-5	TGTGCCAGCAGCTCCGACAGTAGCAATCAGCCCCAGCATTTT	CASSSDSSNQPQHF
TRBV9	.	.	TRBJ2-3	TGTGCCAGCAGCGTAAAGCAAGGAGGGCCGACAGATACGCAGTATTTT	CASSVKQGGPTDTQYF
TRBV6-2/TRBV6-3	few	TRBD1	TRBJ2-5	TGTGCCAGCAGTCCCGTGATAGGGGGCGTTGAGACCCAGTACTTC	CASSPVIGGVETQYF
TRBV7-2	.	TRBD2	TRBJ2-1	TGTGCCAGCAGCTCCCGACTAGCGGGCAATGAGCAGTTCTTC	CASSSRLAGNEQFF
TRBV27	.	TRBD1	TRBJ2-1	TGTGCCAGCAGGAACGGACAGGGAGCCTACAATGAGCAGTTCTTC	CASRNGQGAYNEQFF
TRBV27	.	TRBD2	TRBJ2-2	TGTGCCAGCAGTTTCGCGGGGGGGACCGGGGAGCTGTTTTTT	CASSFAGGTGELFF
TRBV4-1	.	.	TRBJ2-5	TGCGCCAGCAGCCAAGTGTACCGGGAGACCCAGTACTTC	CASSQVYRETQYF
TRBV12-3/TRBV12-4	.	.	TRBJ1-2	TGTGCCAGCAGTCCGGGTTATGGCTACACCTTC	CASSPGYGYTF
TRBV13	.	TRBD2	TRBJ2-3	TGTGCCAGCAGCTTAGGCCGGCGACTAGCGCATCAAGATACGCAGTATTTT	CASSLGRRLAHQDTQYF
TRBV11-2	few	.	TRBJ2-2	TGTGCCAGCACCCTCTATGGTAGCGCCACCGGGGAGCTGTTTTTT	CASTLYGSATGELFF
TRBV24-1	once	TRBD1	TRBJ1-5	TGTGCCACCAGTGACCCGACAGGGACGAATCAGCCCCAGCATTTT	CATSDPTGTNQPQHF
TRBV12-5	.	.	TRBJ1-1	TGTGCTAGTGGAAAGGGAGATCGGTACACTGAAGCTTTCTTT	CASGKGDRYTEAFF
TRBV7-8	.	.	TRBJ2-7	TGTGCCAGCAGTCATTATGGTATAAGGGGCTACGAGCAGTACTTC	CASSHYGIRGYEQYF
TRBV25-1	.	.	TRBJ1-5	TGTGCCAGCAGTGGGGGGGGGCTACAGCCCCAGCATTTT	CASSGGGLQPQHF
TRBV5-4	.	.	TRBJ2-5	TGTGCCAGCAGCTTGGCAGGCCCAGTCCAAGAGACCCAGTACTTC	CASSLAGPVQETQYF
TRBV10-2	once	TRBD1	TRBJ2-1	TGCGCCAGCAGTGATCAGGGACAGGGCCCCTACAATGAGCAGTTCTTC	CASSDQGQGPYNEQFF
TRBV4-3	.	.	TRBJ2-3	TGCGCCAGCAGCCAAACCCTCTTGGGACTGGTCGGCACGGATACGCAGTATTTT	CASSQTLLGLVGTDTQYF
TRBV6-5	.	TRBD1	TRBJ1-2	TGTGCCAGCAGTCACAGGGGAGCTAACTATGGCTACACCTTC	CASSHRGANYGYTF
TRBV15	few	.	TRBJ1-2	TGTGCCACCAGCGGTCTCAGAGGATCTAACTATGGCTACACCTTC	CATSGLRGSNYGYTF
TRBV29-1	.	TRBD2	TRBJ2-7	TGCAGCGTTGAGGCGGGAGGGGAGTACGAGCAGTACTTC	CSVEAGGEYEQYF
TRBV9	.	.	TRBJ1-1	TGTGCCAGCAACCGGCGGGGGGCGAACACTGAAGCTTTCTTT	CASNRRGANTEAFF
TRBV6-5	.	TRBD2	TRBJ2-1	TGTGCCAGCAGATCCTCGGGGGGATACAATGAGCAGTTCTTC	CASRSSGGYNEQFF
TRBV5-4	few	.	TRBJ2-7	TGTGCCAGCACCCGGGGAGACGGTTACTCCTACGAGCAGTACTTC	CASTRGDGYSYEQYF
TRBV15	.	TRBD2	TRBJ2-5	TGTGCCACCAGCAGAACCCTAGCGGGAGGCGGTTGGACCCAGTACTTC	CATSRTLAGGGWTQYF
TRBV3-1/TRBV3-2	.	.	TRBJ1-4	TGTGCCAGCAGCCTTAGACAGATAAATGAAAAACTGTTTTTT	CASSLRQINEKLFF
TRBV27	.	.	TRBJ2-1	TGTGCCAGCAGTGTCCGGGGAAGGCCGGGTCGAGGGGGCAATGAGCAGTTCTTC	CASSVRGRPGRGGNEQFF
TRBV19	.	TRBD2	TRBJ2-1	TGTGCCAGTAGCGGACTAGCGGGGCGGGGGGAGCAGTTCTTC	CASSGLAGRGEQFF
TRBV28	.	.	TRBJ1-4	TGTGCCAGCAGCCATACGGGGGGCAACGGGGAAAAACTGTTTTTT	CASSHTGGNGEKLFF
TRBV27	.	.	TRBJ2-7	TGTGCCAGCAGTTTACAAGGTCGGGCCTACGAGCAGTACTTC	CASSLQGRAYEQYF
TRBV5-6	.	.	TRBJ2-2	TGTGCCAGCAGTCAAGCCGGCACCGGGGAGCTGTTTTTT	CASSQAGTGELFF
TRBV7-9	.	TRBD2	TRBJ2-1	TGTGCCAGCAGCTCCCTAAAGCGGGAGGGTCCCTACAATGAGCAGTTCTTC	CASSSLKREGPYNEQFF